A selection of T cell receptor beta chains follows, all from one sample in a study of blood T cells in healthy people across ages. MiXCR was run by TCRdb on the 5' RACE reads, yielding one entry per CDR3 protein. The table shows 1.5 million to 2 million distinct CDR3 sequences, with roughly 50% occurring only once. Sequenced: blood. These receptor sequences come from a woman in her forties in good health. Each CDR3 is given with its conserved first and last residue.

len: 15; v_gene: TRBV21-1; CDR3aa: CASSSNWHCYGTQYF
len: 15; v_gene: TRBV7-9; CDR3aa: CASSLKFGSDNEQFF
len: 12; v_gene: TRBV12-3/TRBV12-4; CDR3aa: CASTQSGYGYTF
len: 13; v_gene: TRBV5-1; CDR3aa: CASSEARSREQYF
len: 15; v_gene: TRBV28; CDR3aa: CASSFPHTGGYEQYF
len: 18; v_gene: TRBV4-1; CDR3aa: CASSSWDRATTGANVLTF
len: 15; v_gene: TRBV4-2; CDR3aa: CASSEGQGGDYGYTF
len: 15; v_gene: TRBV7-2; CDR3aa: CASSLEQARNEKLFF
len: 18; v_gene: TRBV6-2/TRBV6-3; CDR3aa: CASRAGAGQGVDVYGYTF
len: 13; v_gene: TRBV7-3; CDR3aa: CASSPHHQETQYF
len: 14; v_gene: TRBV4-2; CDR3aa: CASSISGGANEQFF
len: 14; v_gene: TRBV20-1; CDR3aa: CSARDARGTYEQYF
len: 17; v_gene: TRBV10-2; CDR3aa: CASSESLAGGYLETQYF
len: 15; v_gene: TRBV5-8; CDR3aa: CASSSDRGPPYEQYF
len: 13; v_gene: TRBV12-3/TRBV12-4; CDR3aa: CASSPRQGHEQYF
len: 16; v_gene: TRBV11-2; CDR3aa: CASSVGHFSGAYEQYF